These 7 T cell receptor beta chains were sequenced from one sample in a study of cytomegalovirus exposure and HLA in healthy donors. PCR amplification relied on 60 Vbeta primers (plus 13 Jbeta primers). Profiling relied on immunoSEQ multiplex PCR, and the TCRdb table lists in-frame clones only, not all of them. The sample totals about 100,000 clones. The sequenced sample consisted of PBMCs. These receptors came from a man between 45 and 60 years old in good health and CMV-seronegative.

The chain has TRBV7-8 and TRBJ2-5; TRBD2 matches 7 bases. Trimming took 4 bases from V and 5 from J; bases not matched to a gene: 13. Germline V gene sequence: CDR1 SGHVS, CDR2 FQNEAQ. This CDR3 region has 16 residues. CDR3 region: CASSSSSGPGGETQYF. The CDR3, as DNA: TGTGCCAGCAGCTCCTCTAGCGGCCCTGGGGGGGAGACCCAGTACTTC.

Here the CDR3 DNA reads TGTGCCAGCAGCCCGTACCGGGACAGGACCTACGAGCAGTACTTC. As protein: CASSPYRDRTYEQYF. J is TRBJ2-7 and V is TRBV7-8; 8 bases match TRBD1. Germline V gene sequence: CDR1 SGHVS, CDR2 FQNEAQ. V dropped 5 bases and J dropped 2; count of bases not matched to a gene: 8. There are 15 residues in the CDR3. The variable domain in full, with the rest retrieved from reference TRBV7-8 and TRBJ2-7, is GAGVSQSPRYKVAKRGQDVALRCDPISGHVSLFWYQQALGQGPEFLTYFQNEAQLDKSGLPSDRFFAERPEGSVSTLKIQRTQQEDSAVYLCASSPYRDRTYEQYFGPGTRLTVT.

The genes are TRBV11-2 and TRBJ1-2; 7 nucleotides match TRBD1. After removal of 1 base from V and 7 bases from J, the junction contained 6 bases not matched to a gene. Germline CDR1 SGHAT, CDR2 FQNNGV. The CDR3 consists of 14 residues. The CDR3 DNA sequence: TGTGCCAGCAGCTTAGGTGGCAGGGGGTTTGGCTACACCTTC. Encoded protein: CASSLGGRGFGYTF.

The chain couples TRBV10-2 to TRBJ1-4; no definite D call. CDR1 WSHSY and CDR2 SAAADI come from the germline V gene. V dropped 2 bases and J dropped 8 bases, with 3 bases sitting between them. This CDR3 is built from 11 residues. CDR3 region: CASSEAEKLFF. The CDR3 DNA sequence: TGCGCCAGCAGTGAGGCGGAAAAACTGTTTTTT.

This CDR3 is CSVGGQGAITNEQYF. The CDR3 bases are TGCAGCGTAGGAGGACAGGGGGCGATTACAAACGAGCAGTACTTC. This chain uses TRBV29-1 with TRBJ2-7; 11 nucleotides agree with TRBD1. The CDR3 contains 15 residues. J gave up 5 bases and V 6 bases, and 12 bases lay outside the gene matches. Germline values: CDR1 SQVTM, CDR2 ANQGSEA.

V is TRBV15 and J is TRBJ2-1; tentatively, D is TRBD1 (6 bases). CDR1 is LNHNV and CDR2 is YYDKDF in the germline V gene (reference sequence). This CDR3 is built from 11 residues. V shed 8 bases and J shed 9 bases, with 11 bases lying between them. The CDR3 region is CATRTGIEQFF. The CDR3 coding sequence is TGTGCCACCCGTACAGGGATTGAGCAGTTCTTC.

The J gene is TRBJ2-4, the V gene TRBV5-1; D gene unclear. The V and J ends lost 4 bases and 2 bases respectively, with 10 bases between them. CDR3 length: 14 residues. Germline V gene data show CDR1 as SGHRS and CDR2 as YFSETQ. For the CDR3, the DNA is TGCGCCAGCAGCCCAGGTCGGTCCAAAAACATTCAGTACTTC. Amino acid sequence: CASSPGRSKNIQYF.